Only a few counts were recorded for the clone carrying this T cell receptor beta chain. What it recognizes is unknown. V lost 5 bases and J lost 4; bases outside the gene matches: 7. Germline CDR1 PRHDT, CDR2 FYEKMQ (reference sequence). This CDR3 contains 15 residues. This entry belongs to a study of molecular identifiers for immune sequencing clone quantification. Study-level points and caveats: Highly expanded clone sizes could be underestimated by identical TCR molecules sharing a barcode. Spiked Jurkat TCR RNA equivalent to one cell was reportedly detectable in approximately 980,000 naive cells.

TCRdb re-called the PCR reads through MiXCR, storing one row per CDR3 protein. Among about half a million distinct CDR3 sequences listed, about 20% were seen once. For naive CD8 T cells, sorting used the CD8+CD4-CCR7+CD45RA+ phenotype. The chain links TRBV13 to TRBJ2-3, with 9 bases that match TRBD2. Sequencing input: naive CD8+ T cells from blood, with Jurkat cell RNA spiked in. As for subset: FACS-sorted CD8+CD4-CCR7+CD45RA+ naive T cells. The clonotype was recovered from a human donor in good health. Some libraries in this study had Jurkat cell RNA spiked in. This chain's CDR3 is CASSRTSAYPDTQYF. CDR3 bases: TGTGCCAGCAGCCGGACTAGCGCCTACCCAGATACGCAGTATTTT.